These T cell receptor beta chains were read from a single sample in a study of T cell changes during pregnancy in multiple sclerosis. TCRdb's table, derived via immunoSEQ multiplex PCR, lists solely in-frame clones and lacks some. This sample yields tens of thousands of clones, of which 91% are seen a single time; under 6% belongs to the top ten. The source was CD8+ T cells from peripheral blood mononuclear cells, collected before pregnancy. Source of these receptors: a female donor with multiple sclerosis, enrolled in a pregnancy study. Each CDR3 is given with its conserved first and last residue. The D gene is left open where the match is weak. A clone size is listed for some rows: how often the clone was seen (once, few, many), or a class if it is expanded.

size: -
D: -
V: TRBV9
J: TRBJ1-4
DNA: TGTGCCAGCAGCGGACTGTCTGAAAAACTGTTTTTT
CDR3: CASSGLSEKLFF

size: -
D: -
V: TRBV11-2
J: TRBJ2-7
DNA: TGTGCCAGCAGCTTGGGAGACTCGCCTACCTACGAGCAGTACTTC
CDR3: CASSLGDSPTYEQYF

size: -
D: TRBD1
V: TRBV6-6
J: TRBJ2-7
DNA: TGTGCCAGCACCGAGACAGGGGCGGTCTACGAGCAGTACTTC
CDR3: CASTETGAVYEQYF

size: -
D: TRBD1
V: TRBV29-1
J: TRBJ2-5
DNA: TGCAGCGTTGTTGGGACAGGGGGATTTAGGGGAGAGACCCAGTACTTC
CDR3: CSVVGTGGFRGETQYF

size: -
D: -
V: TRBV2
J: TRBJ2-2
DNA: TGTGCCAGCAGTGTTTTGGGCCCCGGGGGAAGGAACACCGGGGAGCTGTTTTTT
CDR3: CASSVLGPGGRNTGELFF

size: -
D: TRBD1
V: TRBV5-8
J: TRBJ2-5
DNA: TGTGCCAGCAGCGCAGGACAGGGGGGGTTCGACCAAGAGACCCAGTACTTC
CDR3: CASSAGQGGFDQETQYF

size: -
D: -
V: TRBV5-5
J: TRBJ1-1
DNA: TGTGCCAGCAGCTTACTCGAGTGGAACACTGAAGCTTTCTTT
CDR3: CASSLLEWNTEAFF

size: once
D: TRBD2
V: TRBV27
J: TRBJ2-3
DNA: TGTGCCAGCAGTTTAATGGGTGGGGGGGTCACAGATACGCAGTATTTT
CDR3: CASSLMGGGVTDTQYF

size: -
D: -
V: TRBV27
J: TRBJ2-1
DNA: TGTGCCAGCAGTTTAACTGTCGATGAGCAGTTCTTC
CDR3: CASSLTVDEQFF

size: -
D: TRBD1
V: TRBV6-5
J: TRBJ1-3
DNA: TGTGCCAGCAGCACCGGGACAGTTGGAAACACCATATATTTT
CDR3: CASSTGTVGNTIYF

size: -
D: -
V: TRBV19
J: TRBJ2-7
DNA: TGTGCCAGTAGTATATCCTCCAGGGGCGTGTACGAGCAGTACTTC
CDR3: CASSISSRGVYEQYF

size: -
D: -
V: TRBV5-1
J: TRBJ1-1
DNA: TGCGCCAGCAGCTTCAACGGAGCGGAGCGGAGCACTGAAGCTTTCTTT
CDR3: CASSFNGAERSTEAFF

size: -
D: -
V: TRBV4-1
J: TRBJ2-2
DNA: TGCGCCAGCAGCCAAGTCTACACCGGGGAGCTGTTTTTT
CDR3: CASSQVYTGELFF

size: -
D: -
V: TRBV6-4
J: TRBJ2-1
DNA: TGTGCCAGCAGTCGATCTAGTTCATACAATGAGCAGTTCTTC
CDR3: CASSRSSSYNEQFF

size: once
D: -
V: TRBV13
J: TRBJ2-7
DNA: TGTGCCAGCAGCTGGAGGGGTGACGAGCAGTACTTC
CDR3: CASSWRGDEQYF

size: few
D: TRBD1
V: TRBV14
J: TRBJ1-6
DNA: TGTGCCAAGACAGGGGATTCACCCCTCCACTTT
CDR3: CAKTGDSPLHF

size: once
D: -
V: TRBV5-6
J: TRBJ1-2
DNA: TGTGCCAGCAGCTTGGGACAGATAAACGTAAATGGCTACACCTTC
CDR3: CASSLGQINVNGYTF

size: -
D: TRBD1
V: TRBV27
J: TRBJ2-7
DNA: TGTGCCAGCAGTTTTTTAACAGGGGCGGGTGAGCAGTACTTC
CDR3: CASSFLTGAGEQYF

size: -
D: -
V: TRBV14
J: TRBJ2-5
DNA: TGTGCCAGCAGCCCAGGGGGGTACCAAGAGACCCAGTACTTC
CDR3: CASSPGGYQETQYF

size: -
D: TRBD2
V: TRBV27
J: TRBJ2-2
DNA: TGTGCCAGCAGTTTATACCACGGGACTACGGATTACACCGGGGAGCTGTTTTTT
CDR3: CASSLYHGTTDYTGELFF

size: -
D: -
V: TRBV4-1
J: TRBJ1-1
DNA: TGCGCCAGCAGCCAAAGGACAGTGAACACTGAAGCTTTCTTT
CDR3: CASSQRTVNTEAFF

size: -
D: TRBD2
V: TRBV9
J: TRBJ2-5
DNA: TGTGCCAGCAGCGTATCTAGAACTAGCGGGGGCCCGTACCAAGAGACCCAGTACTTC
CDR3: CASSVSRTSGGPYQETQYF

size: -
D: TRBD1
V: TRBV5-4
J: TRBJ1-6
DNA: TGTGCCAGCAGCTTGTTGGGACAGGGTTTCAATTCACCCCTCCACTTT
CDR3: CASSLLGQGFNSPLHF

size: -
D: -
V: TRBV6-5
J: TRBJ1-1
DNA: TGTGCCAGCAGTTGGACAACCGACGGTACTGAAGCTTTCTTT
CDR3: CASSWTTDGTEAFF

size: -
D: -
V: TRBV13
J: TRBJ2-1
DNA: TGTGCCAGCAGTTCGACAGCCAATGAGCAGTTCTTC
CDR3: CASSSTANEQFF

size: -
D: TRBD2
V: TRBV27
J: TRBJ2-3
DNA: TGTGCCAGCAGTTCTAGCGGGCCAATGGATACGCAGTATTTT
CDR3: CASSSSGPMDTQYF

size: -
D: TRBD1
V: TRBV28
J: TRBJ2-3
DNA: TGTGCCAGCAGTCTAGGGGGCCACACAGATACGCAGTATTTT
CDR3: CASSLGGHTDTQYF

size: -
D: TRBD2
V: TRBV13
J: TRBJ2-7
DNA: TGTGCCAGCAGTGGGACTAGCGGGGGGGCGTGGGAGCAGTACTTC
CDR3: CASSGTSGGAWEQYF